This TCR beta chain was recovered during a study of blood T cells in healthy people across ages. This clonotype was seen many times. With a J-beta primer mix and a sample-barcoded 5' primer, a second PCR ran about 7 to 11 cycles. MiXCR, applied by TCRdb to the 5' RACE reads, yields one record per CDR3 protein. Among some 700,000 distinct CDR3 sequences listed, about a fifth were seen once. This sequence was found in a man between 65 and 85 years old in good health. The source material was blood.

Here the CDR3 DNA reads TGTGCCATCAGTGATAGGGAAGAGACCCAGTACTTC. This sequence encodes CAISDREETQYF. The genes are TRBV10-3 and TRBJ2-5, with D hard to call. Germline lookup yields CDR1 ENHRY and CDR2 SYGVKD. The CDR3 has 12 residues. The V end was cut by 3 bases, the J end by 3 bases, with 5 bases between.